This TCR beta chain is drawn from a study of OX40 agonist ivuxolimab in advanced cancers. Turning to the overall study: Ivuxolimab was a fully human IgG2 agonistic monoclonal antibody targeting the costimulatory receptor OX40 (CD134). Intravenous ivuxolimab was administered to patients every 2 weeks at six dose levels: 0.01, 0.1, 0.3, 1.5, 3 and 10 mg/kg. Among the roughly 50 dose-escalation patients, around 19 had hepatocellular carcinoma, around 15 melanoma, 9 renal cell carcinoma and 9 head and neck cancer. The dose-escalation cohort was about 83% male with a mean age of about 60 years, ranging from roughly 23 to 79. Prior anti-PD-1, anti-PD-L1 or anti-CTLA-4 therapy was permitted, and about 40% of dose-escalation patients had received checkpoint inhibitors. Partial responses were achieved by three dose-escalation patients, of whom one had hepatocellular carcinoma and two had cutaneous melanoma. Peripheral TCRbeta sequencing aimed to test whether ivuxolimab altered TCR sequence diversity and caused clonal T-cell expansion. The monotherapy dose-escalation portion (N of about 52 patients) of the phase I ivuxolimab trial is reported in the paper. Results the study describes overall, beyond this receptor: Clonal expansion of both CD4+ and CD8+ blood T cells was observed from baseline to week 6 at doses 0.1 to 3.0 mg/kg. On average, CD8+ T cells showed more expanded clones than CD4+ T cells after ivuxolimab. Low levels of normalized T-cell clonal expansion were also seen in some patients who did not respond. The antigen specificity of the clonally expanded peripheral T cells was not determined. Partial responders in the 0.1-3.0 mg/kg groups had among the lowest normalized peripheral clonal expansion, especially among CD8+ T cells.

The trial excluded patients who had a history of autoimmune disease or were on systemic immunosuppression. In every dose cohort, peripheral blood was drawn for TCR sequencing at baseline, cycle 4 day 1, and cycle 7 day 1. Samples were obtained from an open-label, multicenter, first-in-human phase I dose-escalation trial of ivuxolimab. The trial enrolled adults with locally advanced or metastatic head and neck squamous cell, hepatocellular, melanoma or renal cell carcinoma. CD4+ and CD8+ T cells were sorted separately from peripheral blood before TCR sequencing. As concerns this clone: Its antigen target is currently unknown. No much larger clone exists at a distance of one base, and base qualities are not known.

V sheds 6 bases and J sheds 0 bases, leaving 16 bases between their ends. From the cysteine through the phenylalanine, the CDR3 covers 15 amino acids. Only the CDR3 DNA is retained, 45 bases long and in frame from the first base. CDR1 and CDR2, per the germline V gene (reference sequence), are GTSNPN and SVGIG. To sequence the TCRbeta CDR3 region, genomic DNA was isolated from the sorted cells. The immunoSEQ Assay was used to sequence the TCRbeta CDR3 regions. TCRdb mirrors the immuneACCESS table, restricted to in-frame sequences. Some clones are absent from its copies; in checked studies, under half trace to an unresolved V gene, and the reason for the others is unknown. The table for this sample lists some 76,000 clones; around 81% of them were counted only once. The top ten constitute around 2% of the sample.

Rearrangement joined TRBV30 to TRBJ2-3; too little of a D gene remains to name it. The sequence was obtained from an adult with an advanced solid tumor such as melanoma, head and neck, liver or kidney cancer. Sequences were derived from CD4+ or CD8+ T cells sorted from blood, sampled in a trial of the OX40 agonist ivuxolimab. The CDR3 in this case is CACHRSGLSTDTQYF. DNA sequence: TGTGCCTGCCACCGTTCGGGCCTCAGCACAGATACGCAGTATTTT.